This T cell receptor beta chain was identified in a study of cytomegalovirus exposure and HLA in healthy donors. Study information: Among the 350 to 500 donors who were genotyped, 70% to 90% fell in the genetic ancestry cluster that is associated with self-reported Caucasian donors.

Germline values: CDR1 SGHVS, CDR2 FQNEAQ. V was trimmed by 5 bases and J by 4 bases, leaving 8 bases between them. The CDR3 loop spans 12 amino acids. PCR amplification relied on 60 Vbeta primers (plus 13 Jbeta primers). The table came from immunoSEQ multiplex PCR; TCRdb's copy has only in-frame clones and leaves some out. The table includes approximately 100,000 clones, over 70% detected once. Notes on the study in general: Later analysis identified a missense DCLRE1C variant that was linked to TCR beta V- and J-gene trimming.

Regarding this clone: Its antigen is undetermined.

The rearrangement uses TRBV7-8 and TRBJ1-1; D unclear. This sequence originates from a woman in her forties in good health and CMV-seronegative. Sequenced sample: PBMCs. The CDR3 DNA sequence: TGTGCCAGCAGCCTTACCAGCACTGAAGCTTTCTTT. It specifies CASSLTSTEAFF.